Given below is one T cell receptor (beta chain) in context. The sample originates from a study of T cell responses to AZD1222 COVID-19 vaccine. Clones were read by immunoSEQ multiplex PCR, and TCRdb kept only the in-frame ones, dropping some. This sample carries around 100,000 clones, 65% to 90% of them seen once, and the ten largest clones take about 6%. Sequencing used peripheral blood, obtained on day 0 of AZD1222 vaccination. The clonotype comes from an adult in good health.

The CDR3 sequence: CASSYPRSTGDKQTQYF. In nucleotides, the CDR3 is TGTGCCAGCAGTTACCCAAGATCGACAGGGGATAAGCAGACCCAGTACTTC. This chain uses TRBV6-2 or TRBV6-3 with TRBJ2-5; 8 nucleotides align to TRBD1. V lost 2 bases and J lost 6; bases outside the gene matches: 14. CDR3 length: 17 amino acids. Germline loops: CDR1 MNHEY, CDR2 SVGEGT.